The TCR beta chain described here comes from a study of blood T cell repertoires in COVID-19. At the level of the study: Sites across the United States, Italy and Spain contributed samples from acute and convalescent COVID-19. PBMCs, B-cell-depleted T cells, or T cells provided the cDNA or gDNA that made up the material.

With 0 bases clipped from V and 3 bases from J, the junction kept 4 bases outside the gene matches. The germline V gene encodes CDR1 SGHKS and CDR2 YYEKEE (reference sequence). This CDR3 comprises 17 residues. In the authors' methods: It was from reference gene primer amplification that nucleated cell counts were estimated. Assay: immunoSEQ multiplex PCR; the TCRdb copy retains only in-frame clones and omits some. The V and J calls and the clone size are those of that table, but D and trimming were determined from the DNA. The data show around 95,000 clones, more than 65% seen once. This receptor was identified in a woman in her sixties or seventies with acute or convalescent COVID-19. The V and J genes are TRBV5-5 and TRBJ2-7; 15 bases line up with TRBD2. The material sequenced was peripheral blood. This CDR3 is CASSLAGLAGGDYEQYV. CDR3 coding DNA: TGTGCCAGCAGCTTGGCGGGACTAGCGGGGGGAGACTACGAGCAGTACGTC.